The rows below give T cell receptor beta chains drawn from one sample of a study of cytomegalovirus exposure and HLA in healthy donors. Assay used: immunoSEQ multiplex PCR; TCRdb lists only in-frame clones, some missing. The data hold about 54,000 clones, with roughly 89% observed a single time. Specimen: PBMCs. Source of these receptors: a woman under 30 in good health and CMV-seropositive. CDR3s include the opening cysteine and the closing phenylalanine or tryptophan. The order of the fields is CDR3 length, clone size, V gene, J gene, D gene, CDR3 protein, CDR3 DNA. D genes are given only for firm matches. Clone size is stated in some rows and not others, as once, few, many or a class when expanded.

14	NA	TRBV6-1	TRBJ1-4	NA	CASSEQGYGEKLFF	TGTGCCAGCAGTGAACAGGGTTATGGCGAAAAACTGTTTTTT
16	NA	TRBV4-3	TRBJ1-6	NA	CASSQQVSSYNSPLHF	TGCGCCAGCAGCCAACAGGTCAGCTCCTATAATTCACCCCTCCACTTT
14	NA	TRBV10-2	TRBJ1-5	NA	CASSERGWDQPQHF	TGCGCCAGCAGTGAACGCGGATGGGATCAGCCCCAGCATTTT
14	NA	TRBV10-3	TRBJ1-2	TRBD1	CAIREGQGIYGYTF	TGTGCCATCAGGGAGGGACAGGGTATCTATGGCTACACCTTC
13	NA	TRBV28	TRBJ2-7	NA	CASSLGRYYEQYF	TGTGCCAGCAGTTTGGGCAGGTATTACGAGCAGTACTTC
12	NA	TRBV19	TRBJ1-1	NA	CATKTGDTEAFF	TGTGCCACCAAGACAGGAGACACTGAAGCTTTCTTT
13	NA	TRBV2	TRBJ1-5	NA	CASSERQDQPQHF	TGTGCCAGCAGTGAACGGCAGGATCAGCCCCAGCATTTT
13	NA	TRBV25-1	TRBJ1-3	NA	CASSDLRSGTIYF	TGTGCCAGCAGTGATTTGCGATCGGGCACCATATATTTT
12	NA	TRBV5-1	TRBJ2-5	NA	CASSLDEETQYF	TGCGCCAGCAGCTTGGACGAGGAGACCCAGTACTTC
17	NA	TRBV10-3	TRBJ1-3	NA	CAISESQVGNSGNTIYF	TGTGCCATCAGTGAGTCTCAGGTCGGGAACTCTGGAAACACCATATATTTT
13	NA	TRBV29-1	TRBJ1-4	TRBD1	CSGRDRENEKLFF	TGCAGCGGTAGGGACAGGGAGAATGAAAAACTGTTTTTT
14	NA	TRBV2	TRBJ2-1	NA	CASSADGGYNEQFF	TGTGCCAGCAGCGCGGACGGAGGGTACAATGAGCAGTTCTTC
17	NA	TRBV19	TRBJ2-3	TRBD1	CASSMSRRQGFADTQYF	TGTGCCAGTAGTATGTCTAGAAGACAGGGGTTTGCAGATACGCAGTATTTT
12	NA	TRBV19	TRBJ1-3	NA	CASGGAGNTIYF	TGTGCCAGCGGGGGAGCCGGAAACACCATATATTTT
14	NA	TRBV27	TRBJ1-1	NA	CASRPRQEGTEAFF	TGTGCCAGCAGACCTCGACAGGAAGGCACTGAAGCTTTCTTT
15	once	TRBV7-9	TRBJ1-6	NA	CASRVSSGVGSPLHF	TGTGCCAGCAGAGTTAGCTCAGGGGTGGGTTCACCCCTCCACTTT
14	NA	TRBV6-1	TRBJ1-1	TRBD1	CASSQTGWNTEAFF	TGTGCCAGCAGCCAGACAGGGTGGAACACTGAAGCTTTCTTT
15	NA	TRBV27	TRBJ2-1	NA	CASSSSVWGENEQFF	TGTGCCAGCAGTTCCTCCGTCTGGGGGGAGAATGAGCAGTTCTTC
15	NA	TRBV11-2	TRBJ2-3	TRBD2	CASSRPGPRGYTQYF	TGTGCCAGCAGCCGACCGGGACCGCGGGGGTATACGCAGTATTTT
16	NA	TRBV14	TRBJ2-7	NA	CASSRGIQPSVYEQYF	TGTGCCAGCAGCCGGGGGATACAGCCTAGCGTGTACGAGCAGTACTTC
16	NA	TRBV18	TRBJ1-1	TRBD1	CASSPPTGQVSTEAFF	TGTGCCAGCTCACCACCGACAGGACAGGTTAGCACTGAAGCTTTCTTT
16	NA	TRBV6-4	TRBJ2-2	TRBD2	CASSDKAGGDTGELFF	TGTGCCAGCAGTGACAAAGCGGGGGGCGACACCGGGGAGCTGTTTTTT
15	NA	TRBV9	TRBJ1-2	NA	CASTETVTDWAGYTF	TGTGCCAGCACCGAGACTGTGACAGATTGGGCTGGCTACACCTTC
16	NA	TRBV1	TRBJ2-3	NA	CTSSQGTSGNTDTQYF	TGCACCAGCAGCCAAGGGACTAGCGGGAACACAGATACGCAGTATTTT
11	NA	TRBV20-1	TRBJ2-7	NA	CSAQRSYEQYF	TGCAGTGCCCAGCGGTCCTACGAGCAGTACTTC